The present TCR beta chain was sequenced within a study of cytomegalovirus exposure and HLA in healthy donors. The study's findings and limits: Confirmation was obtained in vitro that three CMV-associated chains are specific for CMV antigens. The classifier was said to identify cytomegalovirus status with high specificity and sensitivity. A later analysis showed TCR association rates differing by HLA locus, peaking at DRB1 and lowest at HLA-C.

Of note for this clone: The antigen is undetermined.

The V gene end was trimmed by 4 bases and the J gene end by 1 base; junction bases not matched to a gene: 1. CDR3 length: 15 residues. Germline V lookup: CDR1 SGHTA, CDR2 FQGTGA. The PCR used 60 Vbeta and 13 Jbeta primers. Data came from immunoSEQ multiplex PCR; TCRdb stores just in-frame clones and leaves some out. Of 80,000 to 100,000 clones listed, around four fifths were seen once; the top ten hold around 7.8%. The chain combines TRBV7-3 with TRBJ2-3; 11 positions agree with TRBD2. This TCR was sampled from a man aged 50 or older in good health and CMV-seropositive. The source material was PBMCs. This CDR3 is CASSSGLAGTDTQYF. The DNA of the CDR3 is TGTGCCAGCAGCTCGGGACTAGCGGGCACAGATACGCAGTATTTT.